The entry below gives a single T cell receptor (beta chain) sequence along with its context. V was shortened by 2 bases and J by 1 base, with 14 bases between the two germline ends. CDR3 length: 16 amino acids. Per the germline V gene, CDR1 is MDHEN and CDR2 is SYDVKM. Assay used: immunoSEQ multiplex PCR; TCRdb lists only in-frame clones, some missing. The table records 180,000 or so clones, about 88% of them present only once. The sample belongs to a study of blood T cell repertoires in COVID-19. Study background: The analysed material was cDNA or gDNA that came from T cells, B-cell-depleted T cells, or PBMCs.

This TCR was sampled from a woman of 80 years or more in a cohort sampled during active or convalescent COVID-19. The gene calls are TRBV28 and TRBJ1-1; a weak D match, TRBD1 (5 bases). Sequenced material: peripheral blood. CDR3 in DNA: TGTGCCAGCAGTTTAACCTCCCCAGGGCGGAACACTGAAGCTTTCTTT. Its translation: CASSLTSPGRNTEAFF.